The rows below give T cell receptor beta chains drawn from one sample of a study of T cell repertoires in cytomegalovirus infection. No antigens are known for them. From the reads, TCRdb called clonotypes with MiXCR, one entry per CDR3 protein. Here the sample spans approximately 310,000 distinct CDR3 sequences, around a quarter being singletons. Sequenced material: cultured PBMCs, taken from culture after CMV antigen stimulation. The source of these receptors is a human donor in good health (CMV status not recorded). Some clones in this sample may be carry-over from other donors' samples. The CDR3 runs from the conserved cysteine through the conserved F or W. D genes are given only for firm matches. Size tells how often a clone was seen (once, few, many) or the class of an expanded clone, and some rows leave it out.

J: TRBJ1-5
V: TRBV27
D: .
size: .
CDR3: CASSPLPVAINQPQHF
DNA: TGTGCCAGCAGTCCACTGCCAGTAGCGATCAATCAGCCCCAGCATTTT

J: TRBJ1-2
V: TRBV19
D: .
size: once
CDR3: CASSIGEGHYGYTF
DNA: TGTGCCAGTAGTATCGGGGAGGGTCATTACGGCTACACCTTC

J: TRBJ2-1
V: TRBV7-8
D: TRBD2
size: many
CDR3: CASSLAVLAGDSYNEQFF
DNA: TGTGCCAGCAGCTTAGCGGTTCTAGCGGGAGACTCCTACAATGAGCAGTTCTTC

J: TRBJ1-1
V: TRBV5-1
D: .
size: few
CDR3: CASSWGPGGNTEAFF
DNA: TGCGCCAGCAGCTGGGGGCCTGGAGGGAACACTGAAGCTTTCTTT

J: TRBJ1-2
V: TRBV19
D: .
size: few
CDR3: CASSIYGIFSDGYTF
DNA: TGTGCCAGTAGCATCTATGGAATCTTCTCGGATGGCTACACCTTC

J: TRBJ2-7
V: TRBV14
D: .
size: .
CDR3: CASSHGGSAYEQYF
DNA: TGTGCCAGCAGCCATGGGGGGTCCGCCTACGAGCAGTACTTC

J: TRBJ2-1
V: TRBV24-1
D: .
size: .
CDR3: CATSDSGRNEQFF
DNA: TGTGCCACCAGTGATTCCGGCCGGAATGAGCAGTTCTTC

J: TRBJ1-2
V: TRBV7-2
D: .
size: many
CDR3: CASSLAGRTDGYTF
DNA: TGTGCCAGCAGCTTAGCGGGACGGACGGATGGCTACACCTTC

J: TRBJ2-1
V: TRBV28
D: .
size: .
CDR3: CASSLMAIQIYNEQFF
DNA: TGTGCCAGCAGTTTAATGGCTATCCAGATCTACAATGAGCAGTTCTTC

J: TRBJ1-6
V: TRBV18
D: .
size: .
CDR3: CASSPRTVDNSPLHF
DNA: TGTGCCAGCTCACCACGGACGGTCGATAATTCACCCCTCCACTTT

J: TRBJ1-3
V: TRBV6-5
D: .
size: .
CDR3: CASSYSIISGNTIYF
DNA: TGTGCCAGCAGTTACTCGATCATCTCTGGAAACACCATATATTTT

J: TRBJ2-5
V: TRBV27
D: .
size: .
CDR3: CASSFQGHIQETQYF
DNA: TGTGCCAGCAGTTTCCAAGGACACATCCAAGAGACCCAGTACTTC

J: TRBJ1-1
V: TRBV7-2
D: .
size: many
CDR3: CASSLGARGNTEAFF
DNA: TGTGCCAGCAGCTTAGGTGCCAGGGGGAACACTGAAGCTTTCTTT

J: TRBJ2-2
V: TRBV7-2
D: .
size: many
CDR3: CASSLEAVNTGELFF
DNA: TGTGCCAGCAGCTTAGAAGCGGTGAACACCGGGGAGCTGTTTTTT

J: TRBJ2-1
V: TRBV7-2
D: .
size: .
CDR3: CASSLQVGRYNEQFF
DNA: TGTGCCAGCAGCCTCCAGGTTGGCCGATACAATGAGCAGTTCTTC

J: TRBJ2-7
V: TRBV28
D: TRBD2
size: few
CDR3: CATAWGGGYEQYF
DNA: TGTGCCACCGCTTGGGGGGGAGGTTACGAGCAGTACTTC

J: TRBJ2-7
V: TRBV6-2/TRBV6-3
D: .
size: many
CDR3: CASTSLVGGSREQYF
DNA: TGTGCCAGCACCTCGCTCGTTGGGGGGTCGCGCGAGCAGTACTTC

J: TRBJ2-3
V: TRBV12-3/TRBV12-4
D: TRBD2
size: .
CDR3: CASTFEGLAGFTDTQYF
DNA: TGTGCCAGCACGTTCGAAGGACTAGCGGGATTCACAGATACGCAGTATTTT